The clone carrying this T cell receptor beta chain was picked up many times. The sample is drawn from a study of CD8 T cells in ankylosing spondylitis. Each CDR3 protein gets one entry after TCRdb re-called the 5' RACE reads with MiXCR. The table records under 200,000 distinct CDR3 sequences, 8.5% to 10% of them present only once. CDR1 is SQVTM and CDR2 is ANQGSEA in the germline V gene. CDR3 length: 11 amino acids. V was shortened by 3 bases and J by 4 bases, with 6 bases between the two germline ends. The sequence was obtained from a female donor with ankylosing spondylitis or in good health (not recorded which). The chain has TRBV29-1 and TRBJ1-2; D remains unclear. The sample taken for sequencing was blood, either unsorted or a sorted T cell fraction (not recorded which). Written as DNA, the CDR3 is TGCAGCGTTGAGGATCGCTATGGCTACACCTTC. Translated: CSVEDRYGYTF.